The 25 T cell receptor beta chains reported below all come from one sample, sequenced in a study of blood T cell repertoires in COVID-19. Clones were read by immunoSEQ multiplex PCR, and TCRdb kept only the in-frame ones, dropping some. The table lists a few hundred thousand clones, roughly 84% of them singletons. Sequenced sample: peripheral blood. Source of these receptors: a human donor in a cohort sampled during active COVID-19.

This clone has a count of ten or more. The chain links TRBV5-6 to TRBJ2-7; TRBD2 agrees at 10 bases. V shed 2 bases, J shed 0 bases, and the junction held 2 bases outside the gene matches. The CDR3 consists of 15 residues. Germline assignment: CDR1 SGHDT and CDR2 YYEEEE. For the CDR3, the DNA is TGTGCCAGCAGCTTTCTAGCGGGAGTCTCCTACGAGCAGTACTTC. Protein product: CASSFLAGVSYEQYF.

The chain recombines TRBV27 with TRBJ2-3; TRBD2 matches at 11 bases. This CDR3 has 14 residues. The germline CDR1 and CDR2 sequences are MNHEY and SMNVEV (reference sequence). V lost 8 bases to trimming and J lost 6 bases; unmatched junction nucleotides: 7. In DNA form, the CDR3 reads TGTGCCAGCGGACCCAGGACTAGCGGGGATACGCAGTATTTT. It yields the protein CASGPRTSGDTQYF.

The rearrangement uses TRBV6-6 and TRBJ1-2; 7 positions agree with TRBD1. With V trimmed by 4 bases and J by 3 bases, 8 bases remained unmatched. This CDR3 spans 15 amino acids. Germline V lookup: CDR1 MNHNY, CDR2 SVGAGI (reference sequence). The CDR3 sequence: CASSSSGGNHYGYTF. CDR3 in DNA: TGTGCCAGCAGTTCTTCAGGGGGGAATCACTATGGCTACACCTTC.

This clone was observed a handful of times. The chain links TRBV3-1 (or the pseudogene TRBV3-2) to TRBJ1-5; no clear D gene. Germline loops: CDR1 LGHDT, CDR2 YNNKEL (reference sequence). V lost 0 bases to trimming and J lost 3 bases, with 6 bases between them. The CDR3 consists of 14 residues. In nucleotides, the CDR3 is TGTGCCAGCAGCCAAGACAGTTTCAATCAGCCCCAGCATTTT. Its protein product is CASSQDSFNQPQHF.

The rearrangement joins TRBV7-8 to TRBJ2-1; the match to TRBD2 covers 15 bases. The CDR3 loop spans 19 amino acids. The germline CDR1 and CDR2 sequences are SGHVS and FQNEAQ. The junction had 8 bases not matched to a gene; V was cut back by 5 bases and J by 0 bases. CDR3 region: CASSRRTSGGVSSYNEQFF. CDR3 nucleotide sequence: TGTGCCAGCAGCCGAAGGACTAGCGGGGGGGTGAGCTCCTACAATGAGCAGTTCTTC.

This clone was found once. The V call is TRBV5-4, the J call TRBJ2-1; D gene unclear. Germline-derived CDR1 and CDR2 are SGHNT and YYREEE (reference sequence). With 3 bases removed from V and 0 bases from J, the gap between germline ends came to 4 bases. The CDR3 spans 13 residues. CDR3 nucleotides: TGTGCCAGCAGCTCGAGCTCCTACAATGAGCAGTTCTTC. Protein product: CASSSSSYNEQFF.

V usage is TRBV12-3 or TRBV12-4 and J usage is TRBJ1-2; D gene ambiguous. V was trimmed by 7 bases and J by 5 bases, leaving 14 bases between them. The CDR3 is 13 residues long. Written as DNA, the CDR3 is TGTGCCAGCACCATACTAGTAGGGTATGGCTACACCTTC. Translation gives CASTILVGYGYTF.

V gene TRBV14 combines with J gene TRBJ2-1; 10 nucleotides line up with TRBD2. This CDR3 spans 15 amino acids. The ends lost 5 bases at V and 8 bases at J; junction bases unmatched: 9. Germline-derived CDR1 and CDR2 are SGHDN and FVKESK. The CDR3 protein is CASSTQRGGFYEQFF. The CDR3 DNA sequence: TGTGCCAGCAGCACCCAGCGGGGGGGATTTTATGAGCAGTTCTTC.

Only one count was recorded for this clone. The chain employs TRBV3-1 (or the pseudogene TRBV3-2) and TRBJ1-1; 9 bases map to TRBD1. V lost 4 bases to trimming and J lost 3 bases; unmatched junction nucleotides: 15. The CDR3 runs to 18 residues. Germline CDR1 LGHDT, CDR2 YNNKEL (reference sequence). The DNA for the CDR3 is TGTGCCAGCAGCCCAAGAGTCCCGGGACAGGGTCGGCACACTGAAGCTTTCTTT. It encodes CASSPRVPGQGRHTEAFF.

This chain links TRBV7-9 with TRBJ1-1; D might be TRBD1 (5 bases). The CDR3 runs to 15 residues. CDR1 and CDR2 from the germline V gene are SEHNR and FQNEAQ (reference sequence). V lost 3 bases and J 0 bases, leaving 11 bases between the germline ends. The DNA for the CDR3 is TGTGCCAGCAGCTTCTTGAGGGACTTGAACACTGAAGCTTTCTTT. Amino acids: CASSFLRDLNTEAFF.

This chain connects TRBV6-2 or TRBV6-3 to TRBJ1-1; D not certain. CDR1 and CDR2 from the germline V gene are MNHEY and SVGEGT. Trimming removed 5 bases at V and 1 base at J, with 8 bases between. There are 13 residues in the CDR3. CDR3 loop: CASSMTKNTEAFF. The CDR3 nucleotides read TGTGCCAGCAGTATGACTAAGAACACTGAAGCTTTCTTT.

The rearrangement joins TRBV3-1 (or the pseudogene TRBV3-2) to TRBJ1-6, with D possibly matching TRBD1 (5 bases). Per the germline V gene, CDR1 is LGHDT and CDR2 is YNNKEL (reference sequence). The CDR3 consists of 15 residues. Trimming removed 4 bases at V and 7 bases at J, with 14 bases between. The CDR3 spells CASSLGRAGNSPLHF. Written as DNA, the CDR3 is TGTGCCAGCAGCCTGGGTAGGGCAGGGAATTCACCCCTCCACTTT.

The chain has TRBV3-1 (or the pseudogene TRBV3-2) and TRBJ2-3, with TRBD1 as a possible D gene (6 bases). Trimming left V 4 bases short and J 4 bases short, with 15 bases between. The CDR3 extends over 15 amino acids. Per the germline V gene, CDR1 is LGHDT and CDR2 is YNNKEL (reference sequence). The CDR3 sequence is CASSPPAGAADTQYF. The CDR3, as DNA: TGTGCCAGCAGCCCCCCAGCAGGGGCGGCAGATACGCAGTATTTT.

This chain uses TRBV29-1 with TRBJ2-1; unclear D gene. Looked up from germline, CDR1 is SQVTM and CDR2 is ANQGSEA. The CDR3 totals 10 residues. The V gene lost 5 bases and the J gene lost 9 bases, with 8 bases spanning the gap. The CDR3 nucleotides are TGCAGCGTTAATCTCGGTGAGCAGTTCTTC. Amino acid sequence: CSVNLGEQFF.

The V and J genes are TRBV19 and TRBJ2-7; 8 bases align to TRBD2. Germline V gene lookup returns CDR1 LNHDA and CDR2 SQIVND (reference sequence). V lost 3 bases to trimming and J lost 3 bases; unmatched junction nucleotides: 7. The CDR3 is 15 residues long. The CDR3 loop reads CASSISAGGYYEQYF. As DNA, the CDR3 is TGTGCCAGTAGTATCAGTGCGGGGGGTTACTACGAGCAGTACTTC. The whole variable domain, remainder taken from reference TRBV19 and TRBJ2-7, is DGGITQSPKYLFRKEGQNVTLSCEQNLNHDAMYWYRQDPGQGLRLIYYSQIVNDFQKGDIAEGYSVSREKKESFPLTVTSAQKNPTAFYLCASSISAGGYYEQYFGPGTRLTVT.

The J gene is TRBJ2-7, the V gene TRBV3-1 (or the pseudogene TRBV3-2); perhaps TRBD2 as D (5 bases). Trimming pared 9 bases from V and 7 bases from J, leaving 16 bases between. The CDR3 is 12 amino acids. Germline V CDR1 and CDR2: LGHDT, YNNKEL (reference sequence). DNA for the CDR3: TGTGCCAGTTCCCAAAGCGGCTCGGAGCAGTACTTC. It is translated as CASSQSGSEQYF.

V gene TRBV6-1 combines with J gene TRBJ2-1, with D unresolved. The V end lost 2 bases, the J end lost 0 bases, and 8 bases lay between the germline ends. Germline V gene lookup returns CDR1 MNHNS and CDR2 SASEGT. This CDR3 has 15 amino acids. The CDR3, as DNA: TGTGCCAGCAGTGAACGACGGAGCTCCTACAATGAGCAGTTCTTC. Encoded protein: CASSERRSSYNEQFF.

About this clone: The junction shows a germline mismatch at one end, possibly a read error. The chain combines TRBV7-7 with TRBJ2-5, with 12 positions matching TRBD1. Germline CDR1 and CDR2: SSHAT and FNYEAQ (reference sequence). The CDR3 has 16 amino acids. The CDR3 bases are TGTGCTAGCAGCTTATGGGGACAGGGGGCTCAAGAGACCCAGTACTTC. As protein: CASSLWGQGAQETQYF.

This clone was seen a handful of times. V and J are TRBV27 and TRBJ1-5; unclear D gene. This CDR3 spans 14 amino acids. Germline CDR1 is MNHEY and CDR2 is SMNVEV (reference sequence). Trimming took off 6 bases at V and 0 bases at J, with 9 bases between the two ends. The CDR3 DNA reads TGTGCCAGCAGCCGAGAATATAGCAATCAGCCCCAGCATTTT. It codes for CASSREYSNQPQHF.

V and J are TRBV7-9 and TRBJ1-3, with 8 bases identical to TRBD1. V lost 5 bases and J lost 4; bases outside the gene matches: 7. CDR3 size: 15 residues. From germline, CDR1 is SEHNR and CDR2 FQNEAQ (reference sequence). The CDR3 region has the DNA TGTGCCAGCAGCCCCAGGACAGGGACAGGAAACACCATATATTTT. This encodes CASSPRTGTGNTIYF.

The rearrangement joins TRBV6-6 to TRBJ1-5, with TRBD1 matching 8 bases. Trimming removed 5 bases from V and 4 bases from J; junction bases left unmatched: 16. The CDR3 is 18 amino acids. Germline values: CDR1 MNHNY, CDR2 SVGAGI (reference sequence). CDR3 protein: CASSPLGLTGEGNQPQHF. The CDR3 region has the DNA TGTGCCAGCAGTCCTCTCGGGTTGACAGGGGAGGGGAATCAGCCCCAGCATTTT.

About this clone: In the same sample, other DNA sequences code for this CDR3. The chain couples TRBV7-9 to TRBJ1-2; D possibly corresponds to TRBD1 (6 bases). Trimming took off 6 bases at V and 3 bases at J, with 8 bases between the two ends. This CDR3 comprises 12 residues. Looked up from germline, CDR1 is SEHNR and CDR2 is FQNEAQ (reference sequence). CDR3 sequence (DNA): TGTGCCAGCAGTCCAGGGGACTATGGCTACACCTTC. Protein product: CASSPGDYGYTF.

The gene calls are TRBV10-3 and TRBJ2-7, with 11 bases matching TRBD1. The CDR3 sequence is 15 residues long. V lost 4 bases to trimming and J lost 6 bases; unmatched junction nucleotides: 8. Germline loops: CDR1 ENHRY, CDR2 SYGVKD. CDR3 in DNA: TGTGCCATCAGTGGGACAGGGGGCGCGAGTTTCGAGCAGTACTTC. Translation gives CAISGTGGASFEQYF.

V and J are TRBV6-5 and TRBJ2-7; no reliable D call. Deletions cut 5 bases from V and 6 bases from J, with 14 bases between. This CDR3 contains 13 residues. From germline, CDR1 is MNHEY and CDR2 SVGAGI. CDR3: CASSLMVSTEQYF. CDR3 DNA: TGTGCCAGCAGTCTAATGGTGAGCACCGAGCAGTACTTC.

This clone appeared a single time. The junction differs from germline at one of its ends, possibly a read error. The chain recombines TRBV5-5 with TRBJ2-7, with a tentative D call TRBD1 (6 bases). CDR1 and CDR2 from the germline V gene are SGHKS and YYEKEE (reference sequence). The CDR3 consists of 15 residues. The CDR3 DNA sequence: TGTGCCAGCACCTTGAGAGGGGGAACGTCCTACGAGCAGTACTTC. Translating it yields CASTLRGGTSYEQYF.